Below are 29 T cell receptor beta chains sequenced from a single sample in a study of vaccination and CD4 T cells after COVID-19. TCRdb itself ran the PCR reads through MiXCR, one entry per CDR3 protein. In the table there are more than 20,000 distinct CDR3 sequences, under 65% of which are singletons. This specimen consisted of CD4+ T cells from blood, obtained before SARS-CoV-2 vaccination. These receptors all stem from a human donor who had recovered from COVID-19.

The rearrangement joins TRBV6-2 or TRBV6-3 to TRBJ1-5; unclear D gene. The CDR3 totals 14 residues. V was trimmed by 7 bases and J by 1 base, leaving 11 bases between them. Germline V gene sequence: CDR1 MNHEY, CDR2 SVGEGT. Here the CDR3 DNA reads TGTGCCAGCATTGTAGGTTGGAGCAATCAGCCCCAGCATTTT. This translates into CASIVGWSNQPQHF.

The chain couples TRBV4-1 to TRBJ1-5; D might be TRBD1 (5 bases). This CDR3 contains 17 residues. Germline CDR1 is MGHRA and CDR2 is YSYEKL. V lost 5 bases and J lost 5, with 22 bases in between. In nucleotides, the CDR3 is TGCGCCAGCAGCGCTACAGTCAGGGCTTTCTTTTATCAGCCCCAGCATTTT. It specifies CASSATVRAFFYQPQHF.

The CDR3 spells CASRTLATDTQYF. The CDR3 DNA follows: TGTGCCAGTAGAACGCTAGCCACAGATACGCAGTATTTT. The chain couples TRBV19 to TRBJ2-3; maybe TRBD2 (5 bases). CDR3 size: 13 residues. From germline, CDR1 is LNHDA and CDR2 SQIVND (reference sequence). The V and J ends lost 6 bases and 2 bases respectively, with 9 bases between them.

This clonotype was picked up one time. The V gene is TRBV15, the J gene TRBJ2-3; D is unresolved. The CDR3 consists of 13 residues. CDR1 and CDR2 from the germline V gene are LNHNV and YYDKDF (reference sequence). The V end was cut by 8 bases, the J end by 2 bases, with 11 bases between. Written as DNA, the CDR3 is TGTGCCACCGGTGGCAGGATCACAGATACGCAGTATTTT. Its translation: CATGGRITDTQYF.

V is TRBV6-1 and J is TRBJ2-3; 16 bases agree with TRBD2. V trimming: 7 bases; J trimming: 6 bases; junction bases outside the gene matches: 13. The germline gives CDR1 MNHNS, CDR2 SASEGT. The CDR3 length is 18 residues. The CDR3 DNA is TGTGCCAGCATCCCCGGGACTAGCGGGAGGGCCGCGCCGGATACGCAGTATTTT. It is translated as CASIPGTSGRAAPDTQYF.

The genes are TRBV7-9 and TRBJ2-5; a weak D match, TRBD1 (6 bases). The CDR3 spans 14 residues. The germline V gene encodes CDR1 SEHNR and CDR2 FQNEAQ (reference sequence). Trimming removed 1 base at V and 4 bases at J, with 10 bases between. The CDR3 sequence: CASSLGVGGETQYF. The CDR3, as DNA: TGTGCCAGCAGCTTAGGGGTAGGGGGAGAGACCCAGTACTTC.

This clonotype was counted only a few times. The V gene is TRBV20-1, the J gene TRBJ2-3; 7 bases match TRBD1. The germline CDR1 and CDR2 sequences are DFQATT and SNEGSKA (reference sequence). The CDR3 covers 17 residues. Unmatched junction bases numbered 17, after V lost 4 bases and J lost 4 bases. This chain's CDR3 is CSAKPHGRGWYADTQYF. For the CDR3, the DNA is TGCAGTGCTAAGCCCCATGGCAGGGGGTGGTATGCAGATACGCAGTATTTT.

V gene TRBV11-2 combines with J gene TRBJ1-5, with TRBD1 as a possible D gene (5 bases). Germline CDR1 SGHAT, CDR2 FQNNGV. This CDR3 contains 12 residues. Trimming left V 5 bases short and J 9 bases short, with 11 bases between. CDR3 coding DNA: TGTGCCAGCAGCCTATTAACAGGGCCCCAGCATTTT. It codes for CASSLLTGPQHF.

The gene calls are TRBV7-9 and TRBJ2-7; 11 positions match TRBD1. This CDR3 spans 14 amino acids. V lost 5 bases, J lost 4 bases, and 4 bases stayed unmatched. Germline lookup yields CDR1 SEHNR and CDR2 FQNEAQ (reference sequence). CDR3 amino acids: CASSPGTGGYEQYF. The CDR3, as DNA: TGTGCCAGCAGCCCCGGGACAGGGGGTTACGAGCAGTACTTC.

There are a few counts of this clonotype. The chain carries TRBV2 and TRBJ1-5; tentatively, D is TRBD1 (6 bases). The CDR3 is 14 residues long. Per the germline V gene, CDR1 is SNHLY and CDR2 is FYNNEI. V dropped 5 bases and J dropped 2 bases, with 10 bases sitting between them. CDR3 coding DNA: TGTGCCAGCAGTCAACAGGGAGGCAATCAGCCCCAGCATTTT. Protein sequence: CASSQQGGNQPQHF.

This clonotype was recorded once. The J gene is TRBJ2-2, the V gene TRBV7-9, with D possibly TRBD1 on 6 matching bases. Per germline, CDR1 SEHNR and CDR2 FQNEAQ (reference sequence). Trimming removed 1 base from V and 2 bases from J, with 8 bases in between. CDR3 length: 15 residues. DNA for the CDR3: TGTGCCAGCAGCTTAGGGACAGCCAACACCGGGGAGCTGTTTTTT. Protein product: CASSLGTANTGELFF. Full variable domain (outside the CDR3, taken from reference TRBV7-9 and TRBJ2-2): DTGVSQNPRHKITKRGQNVTFRCDPISEHNRLYWYRQTLGQGPEFLTYFQNEAQLEKSRLLSDRFSAERPKGSFSTLEIQRTEQGDSAMYLCASSLGTANTGELFFGEGSRLTVL.

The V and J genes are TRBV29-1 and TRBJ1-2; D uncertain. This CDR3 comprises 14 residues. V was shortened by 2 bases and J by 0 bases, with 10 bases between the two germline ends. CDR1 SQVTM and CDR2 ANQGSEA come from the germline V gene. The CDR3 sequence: CSVEPGPANYGYTF. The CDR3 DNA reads TGCAGCGTTGAACCAGGCCCAGCTAACTATGGCTACACCTTC.

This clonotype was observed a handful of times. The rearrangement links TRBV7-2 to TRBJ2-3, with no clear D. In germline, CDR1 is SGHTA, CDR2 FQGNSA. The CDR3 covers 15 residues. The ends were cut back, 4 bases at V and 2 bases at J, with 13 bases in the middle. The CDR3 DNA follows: TGTGCCAGCAGCTCTGGTCTAGGTTACACAGATACGCAGTATTTT. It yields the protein CASSSGLGYTDTQYF.

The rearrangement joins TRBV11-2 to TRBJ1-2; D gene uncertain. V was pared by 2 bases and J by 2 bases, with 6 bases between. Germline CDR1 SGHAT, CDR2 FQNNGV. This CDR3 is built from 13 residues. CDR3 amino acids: CASSLLGNYGYTF. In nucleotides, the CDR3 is TGTGCCAGCAGCTTACTGGGAAACTATGGCTACACCTTC.

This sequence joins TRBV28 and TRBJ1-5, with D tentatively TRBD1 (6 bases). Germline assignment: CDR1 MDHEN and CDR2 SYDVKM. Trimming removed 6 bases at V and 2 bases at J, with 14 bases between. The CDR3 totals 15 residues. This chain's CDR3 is CASRPDRFGNQPQHF. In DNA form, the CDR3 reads TGTGCCAGCAGACCAGACAGGTTTGGCAATCAGCCCCAGCATTTT.

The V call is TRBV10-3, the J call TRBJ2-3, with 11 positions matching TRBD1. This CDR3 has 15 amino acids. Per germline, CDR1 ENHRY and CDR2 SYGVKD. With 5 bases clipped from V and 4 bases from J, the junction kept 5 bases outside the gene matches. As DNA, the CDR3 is TGTGCCATCAGTTCCGGACAGGGGGCATCAGATACGCAGTATTTT. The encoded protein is CAISSGQGASDTQYF.

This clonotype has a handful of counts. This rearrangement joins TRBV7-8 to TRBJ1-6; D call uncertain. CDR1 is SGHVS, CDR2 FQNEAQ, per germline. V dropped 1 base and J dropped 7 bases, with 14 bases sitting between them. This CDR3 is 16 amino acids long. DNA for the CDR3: TGTGCCAGCAGCTTAGTTTTACAGACCTTCAATTCACCCCTCCACTTT. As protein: CASSLVLQTFNSPLHF.

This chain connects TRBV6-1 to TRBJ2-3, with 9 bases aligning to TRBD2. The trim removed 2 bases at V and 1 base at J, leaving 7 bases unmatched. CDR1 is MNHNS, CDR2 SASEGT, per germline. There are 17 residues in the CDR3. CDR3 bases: TGTGCCAGCAGTGAATCGGCGGGAGGGCCAGGCACAGATACGCAGTATTTT. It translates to CASSESAGGPGTDTQYF.

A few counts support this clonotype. The CDR3 is CASSGLGAEAFF. CDR3 DNA sequence: TGTGCCAGCAGTGGGTTGGGGGCTGAAGCTTTCTTT. The rearrangement uses TRBV2 and TRBJ1-1; a weak D match, TRBD1 (5 bases). This CDR3 has 12 amino acids. The V end lost 4 bases, the J end lost 6 bases, and 9 bases lay between the germline ends. Germline V gives CDR1 SNHLY, CDR2 FYNNEI.

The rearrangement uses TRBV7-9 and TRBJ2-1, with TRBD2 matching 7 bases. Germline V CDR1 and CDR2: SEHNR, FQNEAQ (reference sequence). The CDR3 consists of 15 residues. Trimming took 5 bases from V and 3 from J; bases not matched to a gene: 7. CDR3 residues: CASSTAGGGYNEQFF. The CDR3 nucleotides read TGTGCCAGCAGCACCGCGGGCGGGGGCTACAATGAGCAGTTCTTC. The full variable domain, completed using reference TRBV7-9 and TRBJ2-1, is DTGVSQNPRHKITKRGQNVTFRCDPISEHNRLYWYRQTLGQGPEFLTYFQNEAQLEKSRLLSDRFSAERPKGSFSTLEIQRTEQGDSAMYLCASSTAGGGYNEQFFGPGTRLTVL.

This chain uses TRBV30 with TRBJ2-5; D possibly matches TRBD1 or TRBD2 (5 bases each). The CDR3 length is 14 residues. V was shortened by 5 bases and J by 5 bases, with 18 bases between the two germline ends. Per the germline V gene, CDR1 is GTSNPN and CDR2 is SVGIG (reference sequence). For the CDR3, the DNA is TGTGCCTGGTCTCGGGACGGCGGCGGGGAGACCCAGTACTTC. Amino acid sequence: CAWSRDGGGETQYF.

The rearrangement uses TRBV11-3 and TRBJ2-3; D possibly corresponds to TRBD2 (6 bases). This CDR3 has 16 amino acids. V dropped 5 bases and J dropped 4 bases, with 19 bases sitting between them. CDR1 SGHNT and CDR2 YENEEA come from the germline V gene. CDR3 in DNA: TGTGCCAGCAGCCTTGGCATGAGGGAGGCCCCAGATACGCAGTATTTT. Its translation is CASSLGMREAPDTQYF. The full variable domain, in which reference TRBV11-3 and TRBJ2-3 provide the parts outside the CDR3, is EAGVVQSPRYKIIEKKQPVAFWCNPISGHNTLYWYLQNLGQGPELLIRYENEEAVDDSQLPKDRFSAERLKGVDSTLKIQPAELGDSAVYLCASSLGMREAPDTQYFGPGTRLTVL.

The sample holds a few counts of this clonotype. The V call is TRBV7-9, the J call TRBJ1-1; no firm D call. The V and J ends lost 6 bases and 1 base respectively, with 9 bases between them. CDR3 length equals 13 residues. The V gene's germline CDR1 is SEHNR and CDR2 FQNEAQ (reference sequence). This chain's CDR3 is CASSRNGNTEAFF. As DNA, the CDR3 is TGTGCCAGCAGTCGTAACGGGAACACTGAAGCTTTCTTT.

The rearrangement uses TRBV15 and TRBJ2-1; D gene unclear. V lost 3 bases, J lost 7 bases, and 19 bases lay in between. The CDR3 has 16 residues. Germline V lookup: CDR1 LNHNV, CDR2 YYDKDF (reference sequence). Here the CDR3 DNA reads TGTGCCACCAGCAGGTCACTGGCGCCCCTTGGTAATGAGCAGTTCTTC. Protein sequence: CATSRSLAPLGNEQFF.

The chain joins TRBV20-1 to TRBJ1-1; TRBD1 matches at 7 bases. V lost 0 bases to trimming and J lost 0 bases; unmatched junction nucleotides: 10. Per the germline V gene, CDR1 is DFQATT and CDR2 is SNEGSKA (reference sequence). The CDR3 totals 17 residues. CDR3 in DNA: TGCAGTGCTAGAGATCGACAGGGTTCGGTTATGAACACTGAAGCTTTCTTT. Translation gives CSARDRQGSVMNTEAFF.

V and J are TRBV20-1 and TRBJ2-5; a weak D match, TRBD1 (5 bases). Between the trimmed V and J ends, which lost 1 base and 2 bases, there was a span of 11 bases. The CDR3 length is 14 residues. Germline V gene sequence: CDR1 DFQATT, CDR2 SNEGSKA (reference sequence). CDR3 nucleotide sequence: TGCAGTGCTAGAGTCTCAGGGTCTCAAGAGACCCAGTACTTC. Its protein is CSARVSGSQETQYF.

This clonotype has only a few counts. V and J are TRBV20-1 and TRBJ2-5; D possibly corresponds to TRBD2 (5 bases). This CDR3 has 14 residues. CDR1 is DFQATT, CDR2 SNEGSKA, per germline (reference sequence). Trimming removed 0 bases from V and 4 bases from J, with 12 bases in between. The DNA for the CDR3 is TGCAGTGCTAGAGATCGCGGGTGGGGAGAGACCCAGTACTTC. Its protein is CSARDRGWGETQYF.

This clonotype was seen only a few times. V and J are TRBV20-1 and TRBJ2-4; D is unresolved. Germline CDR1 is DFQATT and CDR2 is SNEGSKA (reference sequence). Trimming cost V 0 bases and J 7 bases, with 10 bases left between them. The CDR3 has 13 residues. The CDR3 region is CSARDWSRNIQYF. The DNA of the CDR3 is TGCAGTGCTAGAGACTGGTCCAGGAACATTCAGTACTTC.

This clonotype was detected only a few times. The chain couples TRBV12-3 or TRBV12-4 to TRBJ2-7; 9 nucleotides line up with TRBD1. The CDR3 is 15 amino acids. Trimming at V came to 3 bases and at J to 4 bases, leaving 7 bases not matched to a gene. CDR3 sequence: CASSLATGGAYEQYF. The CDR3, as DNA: TGTGCCAGCAGTTTGGCGACAGGGGGGGCTTACGAGCAGTACTTC.